A single sample gave rise to the 9 T cell receptor beta chains below, sequenced in a study of cytomegalovirus exposure and HLA in healthy donors. 60 Vbeta and 13 Jbeta primers were used in PCR. Profiling relied on immunoSEQ multiplex PCR, and the TCRdb table lists in-frame clones only, not all of them. Of 100,000 to 150,000 clones listed, over 65% are singletons. Sequencing was performed on PBMCs. These receptors originate from a man aged 18 to 30 in good health and CMV-seronegative.

This clone was seen a handful of times. The rearrangement uses TRBV10-2 and TRBJ1-1; D not resolved. Germline V gene sequence: CDR1 WSHSY, CDR2 SAAADI. The length of the CDR3 is 15 residues. V lost 2 bases, J lost 9 bases, and 19 bases lay in between. CDR3 nucleotides: TGCGCCAGCAGTGAGGGCCCAGGCGGGGTTGGGAAAGCTTTCTTT. As protein: CASSEGPGGVGKAFF.

In this sample, this clone turned up a few times. V usage is TRBV25-1 and J usage is TRBJ1-1; D is undetermined. The CDR3 spans 11 residues. Per the germline V gene, CDR1 is MGHDK and CDR2 is SYGVNS. V was cut by 8 bases and J by 2 bases, with 6 bases left in between. As DNA, the CDR3 is TGTGCCAGCGTTAGAAACACTGAAGCTTTCTTT. Its translation is CASVRNTEAFF.

This sequence joins TRBV6-5 and TRBJ1-1; a possible D gene is TRBD1 (6 bases). This CDR3 comprises 14 residues. Germline CDR1 and CDR2: MNHEY and SVGAGI. The germline V and J ends were trimmed by 5 bases and 4 bases, with 14 bases remaining between them. The CDR3 reads CASSRVDRPTEAFF. As DNA, the CDR3 is TGTGCCAGCAGTCGGGTTGACAGGCCCACTGAAGCTTTCTTT.

This sequence joins TRBV2 and TRBJ2-1, with TRBD1 matching 7 bases. V dropped 4 bases and J dropped 5; count of bases not matched to a gene: 8. The CDR3 totals 15 residues. Germline V gene sequence: CDR1 SNHLY, CDR2 FYNNEI. The chain's CDR3 is CASSARDSWDNEQFF. CDR3 in DNA: TGTGCCAGCAGTGCGAGGGACAGCTGGGACAATGAGCAGTTCTTC.

This chain joins TRBV6-5 and TRBJ1-1; TRBD1 might be the D (6 bases). CDR1 and CDR2 from the germline V gene are MNHEY and SVGAGI. The CDR3 runs to 13 residues. V was pared by 5 bases and J by 9 bases, with 16 bases between. In DNA form, the CDR3 reads TGTGCCAGCAGTCCCCGGACAGAGACAAAAGCTTTCTTT. Translated, it gives CASSPRTETKAFF.

The chain combines TRBV5-8 with TRBJ2-1; 9 nucleotides agree with TRBD1. The CDR3 sequence is 16 residues long. The germline gives CDR1 SGHTS, CDR2 YDEGEE. With 3 bases clipped from V and 0 bases from J, the junction kept 4 bases outside the gene matches. This CDR3 is CASSYDRGVSYNEQFF. In DNA, the CDR3 is TGTGCCAGCAGCTACGACAGGGGGGTCTCCTACAATGAGCAGTTCTTC.

The chain has TRBV5-1 and TRBJ2-2; 8 bases map to TRBD2. V gave up 4 bases and J gave up 4 bases; unmatched junction bases: 6. The CDR3 sequence is 15 residues long. The germline V gene has CDR1 SGHRS and CDR2 YFSETQ. The CDR3: CASSLIAGGTGELFF. The DNA of the CDR3 is TGCGCCAGCAGCCTGATTGCGGGAGGCACCGGGGAGCTGTTTTTT.

The V gene is TRBV27, the J gene TRBJ1-2; 8 bases fit TRBD1. CDR1 is MNHEY, CDR2 SMNVEV, per germline (reference sequence). J was trimmed by 2 bases and V by 5 bases; bases with no gene match: 1. The CDR3 sequence is 13 residues long. DNA of the CDR3: TGTGCCAGCAGTCGGGACAGGAACTATGGCTACACCTTC. This codes for CASSRDRNYGYTF.

V gene TRBV7-3 combines with J gene TRBJ1-1, with D perhaps matching TRBD1 (6 bases). CDR1 is SGHTA and CDR2 is FQGTGA in the germline V gene. This CDR3 contains 13 residues. Deletions cut 1 base from V and 4 bases from J, with 7 bases between. CDR3 nucleotides: TGTGCCAGCAGCTTAAGAGGGGGCACTGAAGCTTTCTTT. Translating it yields CASSLRGGTEAFF.